The text below deals with one TCR beta chain. Its antigen is not identified. Different DNA sequences within this sample yield the same CDR3. TCRdb's copy holds only in-frame clones and misses some; the assay was immunoSEQ multiplex PCR. The sample carries approximately 260,000 clones, more than 65% recorded once. In germline, CDR1 is SGHTA, CDR2 FQGTGA. The CDR3 is 16 residues long. V was trimmed by 5 bases and J by 3 bases, leaving 19 bases between them. These data come from a study of Tregs in tolerant kidney transplant recipients. General observations from the study: Few patients were studied, so findings need validation in larger groups. The most relevant donor-specific Treg TCRbeta repertoire apparently came from expansion with activated donor B cells. This study did not directly address biological reproducibility.

Unstimulated Tregs (CD4+CD25+CD127-) and CD4+CD25- non-Tregs were sorted from PBMCs. The chain is built from TRBV7-3 and TRBJ1-1; D is unresolved. The TCR sequence derives from a human donor in good health. Sample: CD4+ T cells from blood. CDR3 sequence reads: CASSLGGSGGYTEAFF. For the CDR3, the DNA is TGTGCCAGCAGCCTAGGAGGGTCAGGCGGGTACACTGAAGCTTTCTTT.